This TCR beta chain was recorded in a study of cytomegalovirus exposure and HLA in healthy donors. Study as a whole: For the 300 to 400 genotyped donors, approximately 83% fell within the Caucasian-associated ancestry cluster. General study findings and limits: Specificity for CMV antigens was confirmed in vitro for a few of the CMV-associated chains. Per published reports, the classifier diagnosed cytomegalovirus status with high specificity and sensitivity. Later, TCR association rates were found to vary by HLA locus, highest for DRB1 and lowest for HLA-C.

Comment on this clone: Its antigen is as yet unknown.

A multiplex PCR was run with 60 Vbeta primers and 13 Jbeta primers. Profiling relied on immunoSEQ multiplex PCR, and the TCRdb table lists in-frame clones only, not all of them. The data hold roughly 200,000 clones, with 55% to 75% observed a single time. Germline V gives CDR1 MNHEY, CDR2 SMNVEV (reference sequence). V shed 6 bases, J shed 3 bases, and the junction held 6 bases outside the gene matches. CDR3 length: 14 amino acids. The clonotype comes from a middle-aged man in good health and CMV-seropositive. The rearrangement joins TRBV27 to TRBJ2-7; TRBD1 agrees at 9 bases. What was sequenced was PBMCs. This CDR3 is CASSWTGANYEQYF. The DNA for the CDR3 is TGTGCCAGCAGCTGGACAGGGGCCAACTACGAGCAGTACTTC.